The entry below gives a single T cell receptor (beta chain) sequence along with its context. Donors were grouped by their self-reported clinical history. Each exposed participant met a COVID-19 case in the 2 weeks preceding study entry. This CDR3 is 15 amino acids long. The germline V gene encodes CDR1 SGDLS and CDR2 YYNGEE. Trimming stripped 4 bases from V and 4 bases from J, with 15 bases between. The protocol was immunoSEQ multiplex PCR, while the TCRdb copy is restricted to in-frame clones and leaves out a portion. Among more than 150,000 clones listed, nearly 80% were seen once. The data belong to a study of blood T cell repertoires in COVID-19. The overall study: The origin of the acute and convalescent COVID-19 samples was the United States, Italy and Spain. In each case, the material was cDNA or gDNA derived from T cells, B-cell-depleted T cells, or PBMCs.

The J gene is TRBJ2-1, the V gene TRBV9, with a weak D call TRBD2 (5 bases). Material for sequencing was PBMCs or T cells enriched from blood (not recorded which). This TCR derives from a man aged 55 to 70 who had been exposed to COVID-19. The CDR3 here is CASSPNQLVYNEQFF. CDR3 DNA sequence: TGTGCCAGCAGCCCAAACCAACTAGTATACAATGAGCAGTTCTTC.